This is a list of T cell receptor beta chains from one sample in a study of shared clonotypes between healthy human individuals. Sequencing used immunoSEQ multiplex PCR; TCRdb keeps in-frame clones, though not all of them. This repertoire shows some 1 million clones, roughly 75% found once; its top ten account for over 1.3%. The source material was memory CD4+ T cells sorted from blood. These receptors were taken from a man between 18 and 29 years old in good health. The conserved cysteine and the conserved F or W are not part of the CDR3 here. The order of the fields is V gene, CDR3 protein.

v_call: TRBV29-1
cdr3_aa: SVERIQETQY

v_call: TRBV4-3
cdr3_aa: ASSRDVPDEKLF

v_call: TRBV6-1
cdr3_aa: ASSLQPREKLF

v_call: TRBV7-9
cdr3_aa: ASSRFNANSPLH

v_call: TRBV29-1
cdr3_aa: SVELAPGTDTQY

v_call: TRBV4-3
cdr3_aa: ASSQDRAGLYEQY

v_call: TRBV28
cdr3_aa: ASPPSASPQTEAF

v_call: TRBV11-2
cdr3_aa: ASSLGQSSGELF

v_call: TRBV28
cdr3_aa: ASRPGQGPYT

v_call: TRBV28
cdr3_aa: ASSQPLRGRMNTEAF

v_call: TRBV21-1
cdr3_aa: ASSNRQRRTYEQY

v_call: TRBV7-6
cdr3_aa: ASSLAGLARDEQF

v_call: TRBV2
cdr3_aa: ASRVDARSSPLH

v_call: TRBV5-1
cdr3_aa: ASSPPGSAFDEQF

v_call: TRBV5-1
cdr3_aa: ASSKQGQLLNYGYT

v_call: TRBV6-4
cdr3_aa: ASSVNRVMNTEAF

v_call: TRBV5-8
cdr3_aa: ASSLYGGGGPNEKLF

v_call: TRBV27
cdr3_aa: ASSFRQAGRTTDTQY

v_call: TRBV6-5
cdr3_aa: ASWQFMNTEAF

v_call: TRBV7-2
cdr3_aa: ASSFSGSYNEQF

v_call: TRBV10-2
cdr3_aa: ASWPGQGANEQF

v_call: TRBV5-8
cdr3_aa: ASSSDSKGQPQH

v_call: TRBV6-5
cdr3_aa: ASSYFENTEAF

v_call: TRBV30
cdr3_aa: AWSGSIRSDYEQY

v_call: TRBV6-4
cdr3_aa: ASSEGQGKADTQY

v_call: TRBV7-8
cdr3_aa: ASRGGRATQY

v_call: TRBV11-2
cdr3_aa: ASSPSYEQF

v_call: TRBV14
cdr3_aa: ASSQSLLRNEQF

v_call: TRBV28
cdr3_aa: ASLGPGNSYNSPLH

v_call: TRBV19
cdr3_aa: ASSSTGKNTEAF

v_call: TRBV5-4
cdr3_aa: ASSLKNSYEQY

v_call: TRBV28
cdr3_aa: ASSSGGTITDTQY

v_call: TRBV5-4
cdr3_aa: ASSFKQGRTEAF

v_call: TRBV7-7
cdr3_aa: ASSLGGRETQY

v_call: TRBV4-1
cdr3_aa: ASSRDVYNEQF

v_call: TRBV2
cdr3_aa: ASSEGHSTYEQY

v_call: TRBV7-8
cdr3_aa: ASSSWGTAYGYT

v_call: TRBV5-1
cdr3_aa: ASSLEQRQETQY

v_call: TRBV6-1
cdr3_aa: ASREGTVNEKLF

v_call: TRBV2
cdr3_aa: ASSVSGSGNTIY

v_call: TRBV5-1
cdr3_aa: ASSLRTLDNSPLH

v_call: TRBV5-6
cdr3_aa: ASSSGPDQPQH

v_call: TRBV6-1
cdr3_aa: ASSEARWGGDTEAF

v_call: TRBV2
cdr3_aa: ASSEAGRLMRYT

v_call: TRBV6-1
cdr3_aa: ASIEGLLAKNIQY

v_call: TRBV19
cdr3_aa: ATGRTLGNTIY

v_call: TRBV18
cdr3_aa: ASSPRPVETQY

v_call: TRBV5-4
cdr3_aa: ASSFAVTSTDTQY

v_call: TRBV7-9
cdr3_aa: ASSLADSPTDTQY